This TCR beta chain came from a study of T cells in localized non-small cell lung cancer. Whole-study results and caveats: Turning up in adjacent lung were a median around 50 of the top 100 tumor clones. The study found T cell clonality highest in uninvolved adjacent lung, above tumor. Heterogeneity remains possible because sequencing was limited to only one tumor region.

The V gene end was trimmed by 0 bases and the J gene end by 8 bases; junction bases not matched to a gene: 9. The CDR3 sequence is 16 residues long. The germline V gene has CDR1 MGHRA and CDR2 YSYEKL. Using immunoSEQ multiplex PCR, the repertoire was profiled, and TCRdb retains in-frame clones only, with some absent. In the table there are about 78,000 clones, approximately 84% of which are singletons. In the case of this clone: Its antigen is not identified.

The rearrangement links TRBV4-1 to TRBJ2-1; TRBD1 matches at 8 bases. This TCR was recovered from a man aged 40-75 years with stage I lung adenocarcinoma. The sample was peripheral blood, taken before any cancer treatment. The CDR3 DNA is TGCGCCAGCAGCCAAGACAGACAGGGGTTACAGGATGAGCAGTTCTTC. It yields the protein CASSQDRQGLQDEQFF.